The clone carrying this TCR beta chain was seen a few times. As yet, its antigen is unknown. Unique molecular identifiers were incorporated during preparation of the TCRbeta library. TCRdb re-called the PCR reads with MiXCR, one entry per CDR3 protein. The data show about 830,000 distinct CDR3 sequences, 16% seen once. These data are taken from a study of T-cell reconstitution after alpha-beta-depleted transplantation in children. Whole-study results and caveats: Surviving recipient T cells and thymic progenitors underlay high day-60 TCRbeta diversity in some patients. Diversity and T-cell counts at one year after transplant derived mostly from new T cells. After transplant, at about two months, alpha-beta T cells were reportedly derived from several hundred expanded graft clones.

The CDR3 consists of 14 residues. The V gene lost 0 bases and the J gene lost 4 bases, with 12 bases spanning the gap. CDR1 and CDR2 (germline): DFQATT, SNEGSKA (reference sequence). This clonotype originated in a male patient under 18 who had a stem cell transplant for acute lymphoblastic leukemia, so the T cells may come from the graft donor. The chain combines TRBV20-1 with TRBJ1-1; D not certain. Sequenced here: PBMCs, mostly from graft donor cells, sampled 360 days after TCRalphabeta/CD19-depleted stem cell transplant. The CDR3 loop reads CSARDRGSGTEAFF. CDR3 DNA sequence: TGCAGTGCTAGAGATCGGGGTAGCGGCACTGAAGCTTTCTTT.